Listed here is a single T cell receptor beta chain. Assay: immunoSEQ multiplex PCR; the TCRdb copy retains only in-frame clones and omits some. The data contain about 81,000 clones, 75% to 90% of them singletons. These data belong to a study of blood T cell repertoires in COVID-19. The wider study: Some COVID-19 samples were acute and others convalescent; all came from the United States, Italy and Spain.

The V end lost 6 bases, the J end lost 4 bases, and 12 bases lay between the germline ends. CDR1 and CDR2 (germline): MNHEY, SVGAGI. The CDR3 is made up of 13 amino acids. The chain has TRBV6-5 and TRBJ1-2, with D unclear. This receptor was identified in a man between 65 and 85 years old with active or convalescent COVID-19. The sample was peripheral blood. CDR3 loop: CASRTVARYGYTF. CDR3 coding DNA: TGTGCCAGCAGGACGGTAGCCCGCTATGGCTACACCTTC.